The 30 T cell receptor beta chains in this list originate from one sample, sequenced in a study of prognosis after radiotherapy for stage I lung cancer. Using two-round multiplex PCR, the authors amplified TCR beta CDR3 from genomic DNA. Individual primers that were specific to each TRBV and TRBJ gene served in first-round PCR. TCRdb re-called the multiplex PCR reads with MiXCR, one entry per CDR3 protein. In the table there are about 14,000 distinct CDR3 sequences, around 30% of which are singletons. Sequenced here: PBMCs, sampled before or after stereotactic body radiation therapy (not recorded which). All receptors derive from a donor over 45 with non-small cell lung cancer.

By frequency in the sample, this clonotype is medium-sized (0.01 to 0.1%). V usage is TRBV20-1 and J usage is TRBJ2-7; TRBD2 aligns across 7 bases. This CDR3 has 15 amino acids. V shed 1 base and J 1 base; nucleotides not matched to a gene: 7. CDR1 is DFQATT, CDR2 SNEGSKA, per germline (reference sequence). The CDR3 is CSARAAGDLSYEQYF. CDR3 DNA: TGCAGTGCTAGAGCGGCGGGGGACTTATCCTACGAGCAGTACTTC.

This clonotype was recorded at least ten times. V is TRBV6-1 and J is TRBJ1-1, with 9 bases matching TRBD1. This CDR3 is 12 amino acids long. Per the germline V gene, CDR1 is MNHNS and CDR2 is SASEGT. Trimming at V came to 10 bases and at J to 1 base, leaving 1 base not matched to a gene. Written as DNA, the CDR3 is TGTGCCATACAGGGGGCGAACACTGAAGCTTTCTTT. Translation: CAIQGANTEAFF.

In this sample, this clonotype turned up many times. This chain uses TRBV27 with TRBJ2-2; D is unclear. V was trimmed by 4 bases and J by 9 bases, leaving 21 bases between them. This CDR3 region has 16 residues. Per germline, CDR1 MNHEY and CDR2 SMNVEV (reference sequence). CDR3 protein: CASSYRLSPIARELFF. The CDR3 DNA follows: TGTGCCAGCAGTTATAGACTTAGCCCGATAGCCAGGGAGCTGTTTTTT.

About this clonotype itself: This probably arose from a read error, given a far larger clone one base away. The chain couples TRBV7-8 to TRBJ2-1; D is undetermined. Germline assignment: CDR1 SGHVS and CDR2 FQNEAQ. This CDR3 has 13 amino acids. The CDR3 region is CASRLAHYNEQFF. The CDR3, as DNA: TGTGCCAGCAGGTTAGCCCACTACAATGAGCAGTTCTTC.

This clonotype was observed at least ten times. The V gene is TRBV19, the J gene TRBJ1-2, with D unresolved. Germline V gene sequence: CDR1 LNHDA, CDR2 SQIVND (reference sequence). The CDR3 has 15 residues. V lost 8 bases to trimming and J lost 0 bases, with 16 bases between them. CDR3 DNA: TGTGCCAGTTGCGACCTCCAGGAAGCTAACTATGGCTACACCTTC. It encodes CASCDLQEANYGYTF.

This clonotype was picked up many times. The chain employs TRBV6-5 and TRBJ1-5; D is perhaps TRBD1 (5 bases). Trimming pared 2 bases from V and 5 bases from J, leaving 13 bases between. Looked up from germline, CDR1 is MNHEY and CDR2 is SVGAGI. This CDR3 has 15 residues. CDR3 coding DNA: TGTGCCAGCAGTTACGGGGGAGGCGGGGATCAGCCCCAGCATTTT. It is translated as CASSYGGGGDQPQHF.

In regard to this clonotype: An end of the junction does not agree with germline; a read error may underlie this. The chain carries TRBV15 and TRBJ2-2; 9 bases match TRBD1. CDR3 size: 17 residues. Per germline, CDR1 LNHNV and CDR2 YYDKDF (reference sequence). CDR3 in DNA: TGTGCCACCAGCATACCCGAGGGACAGGGTACCACCGTGGAGCTGTTTTTT. Its translation: CATSIPEGQGTTVELFF.

This clonotype was picked up a small number of times. The chain joins TRBV29-1 to TRBJ2-4; D gene ambiguous. V shed 4 bases and J shed 0 bases, with 7 bases lying between them. Germline V lookup: CDR1 SQVTM, CDR2 ANQGSEA. This CDR3 contains 13 residues. This CDR3 reads CSVVYVAKNIQYF. The CDR3 nucleotides read TGCAGCGTTGTATACGTAGCCAAAAACATTCAGTACTTC.

This clonotype was counted many times. This sequence joins TRBV20-1 and TRBJ2-1; tentatively, D is TRBD1 or TRBD2 (5 bases each). V was shortened by 5 bases and J by 7 bases, with 18 bases between the two germline ends. CDR1 is DFQATT and CDR2 is SNEGSKA in the germline V gene (reference sequence). The CDR3 covers 14 residues. For the CDR3, the DNA is TGCAGTGCTCAGCTCGGGGCCTTAGTAAATGAGCAGTTCTTC. Translation gives CSAQLGALVNEQFF.

This clonotype was seen once. Given the absence of the conserved phenylalanine or tryptophan at the CDR3 end, a read error is likely. The chain joins TRBV2 to TRBJ2-1; unclear D gene. The CDR3 extends over 15 amino acids. Germline assignment: CDR1 SNHLY and CDR2 FYNNEI. V was pared by 7 bases and J by 4 bases, with 17 bases between. CDR3 nucleotides: TGTGCCAGCACCACCTTGGGGAAGGGTTACAATGAGCAGTTCTTA. It specifies CASTTLGKGYNEQFL.

Many counts were recorded for this clonotype. This chain joins TRBV24-1 and TRBJ2-1; 13 bases map to TRBD2. With V trimmed by 5 bases and J by 8 bases, 2 bases remained unmatched. The CDR3 extends over 14 amino acids. CDR1 and CDR2 from the germline V gene are KGHDR and SFDVKD. The DNA for the CDR3 is TGTGCCACCAGTGGACTAGCGGGAGGCGATGAGCAGTTCTTC. It codes for CATSGLAGGDEQFF.

This clonotype was seen just once. The junction differs from germline at one of its ends, possibly a read error. The V gene is TRBV7-3, the J gene TRBJ2-2; TRBD2 might be the D (5 bases). Per the germline V gene, CDR1 is SGHTA and CDR2 is FQGTGA. The CDR3 is 13 residues long. CDR3 nucleotide sequence: TGTGCCAGCAGCTTGGCTAACACCGGGGAGCTGCTTTTT. The encoded protein is CASSLANTGELLF.

This clonotype was seen many times. The chain links TRBV18 to TRBJ2-7; tentative D call: TRBD1 (6 bases). Germline CDR1 KGHSH, CDR2 LQKENI. There are 13 residues in the CDR3. Trimming removed 4 bases at V and 3 bases at J, with 10 bases between. The CDR3 reads CASSLTGSYEQYF. CDR3 DNA: TGTGCCAGCTCACTCACAGGGAGCTACGAGCAGTACTTC.

The table lists this clonotype with many counts. The chain couples TRBV15 to TRBJ2-2; the match to TRBD1 covers 9 bases. Trimming at V came to 2 bases and at J to 4 bases, leaving 8 bases not matched to a gene. The CDR3 consists of 17 residues. The V gene's germline CDR1 is LNHNV and CDR2 YYDKDF (reference sequence). Written as DNA, the CDR3 is TGTGCCACCAGCAGACCCGAGGGACAGGGTACCACCGGGGAGCTGTTTTTT. It codes for CATSRPEGQGTTGELFF.

This chain joins TRBV11-3 and TRBJ1-5, with D possibly TRBD1 on 6 matching bases. CDR3 length: 21 residues. CDR1 SGHNT and CDR2 YENEEA come from the germline V gene. V lost 1 base and J lost 2, with 27 bases in between. Here the CDR3 DNA reads TGTGCCAGCAGCTTAGTAGCGGGAGACGGTACCTCAGGGGTAGGCAATCAGCCCCAGCATTTT. It is translated as CASSLVAGDGTSGVGNQPQHF.

In its sample, this clonotype is medium-sized. This chain connects TRBV20-1 to TRBJ2-1; D gene uncertain. The CDR3 is made up of 12 amino acids. CDR1 and CDR2 from the germline V gene are DFQATT and SNEGSKA (reference sequence). The ends were cut back, 3 bases at V and 3 bases at J, with 6 bases in the middle. The CDR3 protein is CSASSRYNEQFF. The DNA for the CDR3 is TGCAGTGCTAGTAGTCGCTACAATGAGCAGTTCTTC.

This clonotype was picked up many times. Compared with germline, one end of the junction differs, possibly owing to a read error. The V and J genes are TRBV28 and TRBJ1-5; a weak D match, TRBD1 (6 bases). The CDR3 extends over 14 amino acids. The germline V gene has CDR1 MDHEN and CDR2 SYDVKM. CDR3 nucleotide sequence: TGTGCCAGCGGTTTGAGGCAGGGGCATCAGCCCCAGCATTTT. Its protein is CASGLRQGHQPQHF.

Note on this clonotype: Given a far larger clone just one base away, this is likely a sequencing read error. The rearrangement joins TRBV6-1 to TRBJ1-6, with 8 bases aligning to TRBD1. Germline loops: CDR1 MNHNS, CDR2 SASEGT. J gave up 9 bases and V 3 bases, and 7 bases lay outside the gene matches. This CDR3 contains 15 residues. CDR3 sequence reads: CASSDATGAGSPLHF. The CDR3 DNA sequence: TGTGCCAGCAGTGACGCGACAGGGGCAGGTTCACCCCTCCACTTT.

This clonotype was recorded at least ten times. The rearrangement uses TRBV18 and TRBJ1-3; D might be TRBD1 (5 bases). Germline V gene data show CDR1 as KGHSH and CDR2 as LQKENI. The CDR3 sequence is 16 residues long. Between the trimmed V and J ends, which lost 3 bases and 0 bases, there was a span of 12 bases. In DNA, the CDR3 is TGTGCCAGCTCACCCGGGACGGAACGCTCTGGAAACACCATATATTTT. It specifies CASSPGTERSGNTIYF.

Details on this clonotype: This likely reflects a read error, since a far larger clone is one base away. The chain recombines TRBV6-4 with TRBJ2-7, with D perhaps matching TRBD1 or TRBD2 (5 bases each). Germline CDR1 reads MRHNA; CDR2 reads SNTAGT. This CDR3 has 15 amino acids. V lost 4 bases to trimming and J lost 5 bases, with 18 bases between them. The CDR3 spells CASSVRVIQGHEQYF. DNA of the CDR3: TGTGCCAGCAGTGTGAGGGTAATCCAGGGCCACGAGCAGTACTTC.

This clonotype counts as medium-sized. This chain uses TRBV20-1 with TRBJ2-1, with 11 bases fitting TRBD2. CDR3 length: 15 residues. The J segment lost 6 bases and the V segment lost 0 bases, leaving 4 bases of the junction unmatched. Per germline, CDR1 DFQATT and CDR2 SNEGSKA (reference sequence). CDR3 sequence: CSARELAGGFNEQFF. In DNA, the CDR3 is TGCAGTGCTAGAGAGCTAGCGGGAGGTTTCAATGAGCAGTTCTTC.

In its sample, this clonotype is medium-sized (0.01 to 0.1%). The chain recombines TRBV6-1 with TRBJ1-6; 7 nucleotides align to TRBD1. CDR1 is MNHNS and CDR2 is SASEGT in the germline V gene. There are 14 residues in the CDR3. V lost 5 bases, J lost 9 bases, and 7 bases stayed unmatched. The CDR3 loop is CASSRQGDSSPLHF. The CDR3 nucleotides are TGTGCCAGCAGTCGACAGGGTGATAGTTCACCCCTCCACTTT.

In regard to this clonotype: With only one base between it and a far larger clone, this is likely a read error. The rearrangement joins TRBV6-9 to TRBJ2-1; 16 bases match TRBD2. Germline CDR1 MNHGY, CDR2 SVAAGI. Trimming cost V 7 bases and J 2 bases; bases outside gene matches: 8. The CDR3 is 18 residues long. Here the CDR3 reads CASIQSGTSGGAYNEQFF. The CDR3 DNA reads as TGTGCCAGCATTCAGTCGGGGACTAGCGGGGGGGCCTACAATGAGCAGTTCTTC.

Sample share makes this clonotype medium-sized. The chain joins TRBV6-2 or TRBV6-3 to TRBJ2-3, with 9 positions matching TRBD1. This CDR3 has 15 amino acids. V lost 4 bases, J lost 2 bases, and 4 bases stayed unmatched. Per the germline V gene, CDR1 is MNHEY and CDR2 is SVGEGT. The DNA for the CDR3 is TGTGCCAGCAGTTCTGGGACAGGGACCACAGATACGCAGTATTTT. This gives the protein CASSSGTGTTDTQYF.

The table lists this clonotype with many counts. The gene calls are TRBV6-5 and TRBJ1-5; weak D call: TRBD1 (6 bases). The CDR3 has 15 amino acids. Germline-derived CDR1 and CDR2 are MNHEY and SVGAGI. Between the trimmed V and J ends, which lost 2 bases and 7 bases, there was a span of 15 bases. The CDR3 sequence: CASSYAQGMGQPQHF. The CDR3 DNA reads as TGTGCCAGCAGTTACGCGCAGGGGATGGGACAGCCCCAGCATTTT.

Ten or more counts support this clonotype. This chain joins TRBV7-2 and TRBJ2-2, with 16 bases identical to TRBD2. This CDR3 has 18 residues. V shed 5 bases, J shed 7 bases, and the junction held 10 bases outside the gene matches. Per germline, CDR1 SGHTA and CDR2 FQGNSA. The CDR3, as DNA: TGTGCCAGCAGCAGAGGGACTAGCGGGAGGGCCTCCATCGGGGAGCTGTTTTTT. It specifies CASSRGTSGRASIGELFF.

The table lists this clonotype with many counts. V usage is TRBV6-4 and J usage is TRBJ2-1; D call uncertain. The germline V and J ends were trimmed by 4 bases and 2 bases, with 15 bases remaining between them. This CDR3 has 16 residues. Germline CDR1 reads MRHNA; CDR2 reads SNTAGT. CDR3 residues: CASSADVRKTYNEQFF. Here the CDR3 DNA reads TGTGCCAGCAGTGCCGACGTCCGCAAAACCTACAATGAGCAGTTCTTC.

The chain combines TRBV28 with TRBJ2-7; D uncertain. This CDR3 spans 14 amino acids. The V and J ends lost 1 base and 0 bases respectively, with 7 bases between them. The germline CDR1 and CDR2 sequences are MDHEN and SYDVKM. This CDR3 reads CASSLFKSSYEQYF. Here the CDR3 DNA reads TGTGCCAGCAGTTTATTCAAAAGCTCCTACGAGCAGTACTTC. Filled out from reference TRBV28 and TRBJ2-7, the complete variable domain reads DVKVTQSSRYLVKRTGEKVFLECVQDMDHENMFWYRQDPGLGLRLIYFSYDVKMKEKGDIPEGYSVSREKKERFSLILESASTNQTSMYLCASSLFKSSYEQYFGPGTRLTVT.

This clonotype is classed as medium-sized (0.01 to 0.1%). This chain links TRBV5-1 with TRBJ1-1; D is perhaps TRBD1 (5 bases). Deletions cut 2 bases from V and 6 bases from J, with 14 bases between. Germline CDR1 and CDR2: SGHRS and YFSETQ. This CDR3 has 14 amino acids. The CDR3 DNA follows: TGCGCCAGCAGCTTTGGAACCGGGGGGTCTGAAGCTTTCTTT. Its translation: CASSFGTGGSEAFF.

This clonotype was found many times. The chain carries TRBV11-2 and TRBJ2-5; D not certain. This CDR3 comprises 13 residues. Trimming took off 5 bases at V and 3 bases at J, with 10 bases between the two ends. Germline CDR1 reads SGHAT; CDR2 reads FQNNGV. CDR3 sequence reads: CASSQLWEETQYF. The CDR3 region has the DNA TGTGCCAGCAGCCAGTTGTGGGAAGAGACCCAGTACTTC.